The next 8 T cell receptor beta chains were all read from a single sample in a study of T-cell memory formation after mild COVID-19. TCRdb reprocessed the 5' RACE reads via MiXCR and lists one record per CDR3 protein. The sample includes about 82,000 distinct CDR3 sequences, about 15% of them seen just once. Sequencing was performed on PBMCs or a T cell subset sorted from them (not recorded which). The source is a man younger than 30 who had mild COVID-19 (a few samples of this study predate the infection). Cell type and time point are not known.

The chain joins TRBV19 to TRBJ2-7, with 9 bases aligning to TRBD1. The CDR3 runs to 17 residues. Germline assignment: CDR1 LNHDA and CDR2 SQIVND (reference sequence). J was trimmed by 4 bases and V by 3 bases; bases with no gene match: 13. In DNA, the CDR3 is TGTGCCAGTAGTATGGGGACAGGGCCAACTACAGATTACGAGCAGTACTTC. It codes for CASSMGTGPTTDYEQYF.

The rearrangement joins TRBV24-1 to TRBJ1-5; 9 bases match TRBD1. CDR3 length: 12 residues. Per germline, CDR1 KGHDR and CDR2 SFDVKD. Trimming took 12 bases from V and 5 from J; bases not matched to a gene: 4. The CDR3 DNA reads TGTGCCGCAAGGACAGGGGATCAGCCCCAGCATTTT. Amino acids: CAARTGDQPQHF.

This clonotype appeared a few times. The chain's CDR3 is CASSVAGRGGDETQYF. The DNA for the CDR3 is TGTGCCAGCAGCGTAGCCGGTAGGGGAGGGGATGAGACCCAGTACTTC. The chain recombines TRBV9 with TRBJ2-5; 7 positions agree with TRBD2. This CDR3 spans 16 amino acids. Germline V gene data show CDR1 as SGDLS and CDR2 as YYNGEE. Trimming removed 0 bases from V and 5 bases from J; junction bases left unmatched: 10.

The rearrangement joins TRBV7-3 to TRBJ2-3, with 10 bases lining up with TRBD2. V dropped 1 base and J dropped 1; count of bases not matched to a gene: 8. Germline V CDR1 and CDR2: SGHTA, FQGTGA. The CDR3 consists of 18 residues. This chain's CDR3 is CASSLKHLGTSGTDTQYF. As DNA, the CDR3 is TGTGCCAGCAGCTTAAAGCATCTCGGGACTAGCGGCACAGATACGCAGTATTTT.

The V gene is TRBV6-2 or TRBV6-3, the J gene TRBJ2-1; D is ambiguous. Trimming stripped 2 bases from V and 0 bases from J, with 17 bases between. CDR3 length equals 18 residues. The V gene's germline CDR1 is MNHEY and CDR2 SVGEGT. The CDR3 DNA is TGTGCCAGCAGTTACCAGCGAGGCAGGCGGAGCTCCTACAATGAGCAGTTCTTC. Its translation: CASSYQRGRRSSYNEQFF.

This clonotype occurred a few times. The chain recombines TRBV9 with TRBJ2-5; 7 positions agree with TRBD2. The CDR3 runs 15 residues. V shed 0 bases, J shed 9 bases, and the junction held 11 bases outside the gene matches. Per germline, CDR1 SGDLS and CDR2 YYNGEE. CDR3 coding DNA: TGTGCCAGCAGCGTAGCTGTGGCAGCCCGGGAGGCCCAGTACTTC. Residues: CASSVAVAAREAQYF. Variable domain in full (rest from reference TRBV9 and TRBJ2-5): DSGVTQTPKHLITATGQRVTLRCSPRSGDLSVYWYQQSLDQGLQFLIQYYNGEERAKGNILERFSAQQFPDLHSELNLSSLELGDSALYFCASSVAVAAREAQYFGPGTRLLVL.

This clonotype occurred a few times. This chain links TRBV7-2 with TRBJ1-5; D uncertain. The CDR3 has 14 residues. Germline-derived CDR1 and CDR2 are SGHTA and FQGNSA. V shed 5 bases and J shed 1 base, with 9 bases lying between them. The CDR3 sequence: CASSPQRSNQPQHF. The DNA of the CDR3 is TGTGCCAGCAGCCCACAGCGGAGCAATCAGCCCCAGCATTTT. The entire variable domain, with the rest obtained from reference TRBV7-2 and TRBJ1-5, is as follows: GAGVSQSPSNKVTEKGKDVELRCDPISGHTALYWYRQSLGQGLEFLIYFQGNSAPDKSGLPSDRFSAERTGGSVSTLTIQRTQQEDSAVYLCASSPQRSNQPQHFGDGTRLSIL.

This clonotype was found a few times. The DNA for the CDR3 is TGTGCCAGCAGTTACTACGGACGGCCAGCTACCCTCCACTTT. Amino acid sequence: CASSYYGRPATLHF. V is TRBV6-2 or TRBV6-3 and J is TRBJ1-6, with D hard to call. This CDR3 spans 14 amino acids. Germline V lookup: CDR1 MNHEY, CDR2 SVGEGT. Trimming took off 1 base at V and 14 bases at J, with 15 bases between the two ends.